One and the same sample provided the 24 T cell receptor beta chains below, sequenced in a study of blood T cell repertoires in COVID-19. Produced via immunoSEQ multiplex PCR; TCRdb's table is partial and in-frame only. Of approximately 140,000 clones in the sample, roughly nine tenths were seen once. The sample comprised peripheral blood. These receptors were taken from a human donor with COVID-19, enrolled during active disease. The donor label of this sample is uncertain.

The V call is TRBV4-1, the J call TRBJ2-7; 7 nucleotides line up with TRBD1. V lost 0 bases and J lost 8; bases outside the gene matches: 4. CDR3 size: 13 residues. Per germline, CDR1 MGHRA and CDR2 YSYEKL. The CDR3 loop reads CASSQEQGRQQYF. CDR3 DNA sequence: TGCGCCAGCAGCCAAGAACAGGGGCGTCAGCAGTACTTC.

This clone was counted many times. The V and J genes are TRBV2 and TRBJ1-6; D might be TRBD1 (6 bases). The V and J ends lost 5 bases and 13 bases respectively, with 15 bases between them. This CDR3 spans 13 amino acids. Looked up from germline, CDR1 is SNHLY and CDR2 is FYNNEI. CDR3 sequence: CASSSGGRSPLHF. The CDR3 bases are TGTGCCAGCAGTAGTGGGGGCCGAAGCCCCCTCCACTTT.

This chain joins TRBV19 and TRBJ1-2; possibly TRBD1 for D (6 bases). Trimming stripped 6 bases from V and 6 bases from J, with 14 bases between. The CDR3 loop spans 13 amino acids. Germline CDR1 is LNHDA and CDR2 is SQIVND (reference sequence). CDR3 bases: TGTGCCAGTAGAAGGGTAGGGGGGGATGGCTACACCTTC. This sequence encodes CASRRVGGDGYTF.

This chain uses TRBV30 with TRBJ1-2, with D uncertain. The CDR3 contains 11 residues. CDR1 is GTSNPN, CDR2 SVGIG, per germline (reference sequence). V lost 5 bases to trimming and J lost 0 bases, with 4 bases between them. The DNA for the CDR3 is TGTGCCTGGGGCACTAACTATGGCTACACCTTC. Residues: CAWGTNYGYTF.

The chain combines TRBV3-1 (or the pseudogene TRBV3-2) with TRBJ2-1; 11 positions agree with TRBD2. The length of the CDR3 is 17 residues. The germline V gene has CDR1 LGHDT and CDR2 YNNKEL (reference sequence). V was pared by 1 base and J by 3 bases, with 5 bases of the junction left unmatched. The CDR3: CASSQGLTSGGYNEQFF. In DNA form, the CDR3 reads TGTGCCAGCAGCCAAGGATTAACTAGCGGGGGCTACAATGAGCAGTTCTTC.

The chain couples TRBV6-1 to TRBJ2-1; 8 bases map to TRBD1. The CDR3 is 16 residues long. The V gene end was trimmed by 1 base and the J gene end by 4 bases; junction bases not matched to a gene: 6. Looked up from germline, CDR1 is MNHNS and CDR2 is SASEGT. This CDR3 is CASSEETGDPYNEQFF. CDR3 nucleotide sequence: TGTGCCAGCAGTGAAGAGACAGGGGATCCATACAATGAGCAGTTCTTC.

The chain links TRBV6-5 to TRBJ2-7; no clear D gene. Between the trimmed V and J ends, which lost 5 bases and 4 bases, there was a span of 15 bases. This CDR3 comprises 14 residues. CDR1 and CDR2 from the germline V gene are MNHEY and SVGAGI. The CDR3 loop reads CASSTLGSRYEQYF. CDR3 in DNA: TGTGCCAGCAGTACCCTCGGGTCTCGGTACGAGCAGTACTTC.

The chain links TRBV2 to TRBJ2-1, with 9 nucleotides matching TRBD1. CDR1 is SNHLY, CDR2 FYNNEI, per germline. Trimming removed 8 bases from V and 1 base from J; junction bases left unmatched: 9. This CDR3 comprises 16 residues. This CDR3 is CASFLGGTGSYNEQFF. CDR3 coding DNA: TGTGCCAGCTTCCTTGGGGGGACAGGGTCCTACAATGAGCAGTTCTTC.

This chain connects TRBV21-1 to TRBJ2-4; whether TRBD2, the table's D call, matches the DNA was not checked. TRBV21-1 is listed as a pseudogene. This CDR3 region has 15 residues. Here the CDR3 reads CASTPGRLAKNIQYF. In DNA form, the CDR3 reads TGTGCCAGCACCCCGGGTCGCCTAGCCAAAAACATTCAGTACTTC.

This clone has a single count. The V call is TRBV3-1 (or the pseudogene TRBV3-2), the J call TRBJ2-3; the match to TRBD2 covers 9 bases. Germline V lookup: CDR1 LGHDT, CDR2 YNNKEL (reference sequence). There are 19 residues in the CDR3. Trimming took 1 base from V and 4 from J; bases not matched to a gene: 15. CDR3 bases: TGTGCCAGCAGCCAAGGGATTACTAGCGGGCACACCCCACCAGATACGCAGTATTTT. Translating gives CASSQGITSGHTPPDTQYF.

The gene calls are TRBV23-1 and TRBJ2-4, with D tentatively TRBD1 (6 bases). TRBV23-1 is noted as an ORF with a role that remains uncertain. Deletions cut 1 base from V and 3 bases from J, with 10 bases between. This CDR3 spans 15 amino acids. The DNA for the CDR3 is TGCGCCAGCAGTCAATACAGGGAGCTCAAAAACATTCAGTACTTC. Its protein product is CASSQYRELKNIQYF.

The chain links TRBV28 to TRBJ1-2; D perhaps matches TRBD1 (6 bases). Germline CDR1 reads MDHEN; CDR2 reads SYDVKM. Trimming shortened V by 2 bases and J by 3 bases, and 13 bases separated the two germline ends. The CDR3 sequence is 15 residues long. CDR3 loop: CASSLMAGAHYGYTF. Written as DNA, the CDR3 is TGTGCCAGCAGTTTAATGGCAGGGGCCCACTATGGCTACACCTTC.

This clone occurred once. The V gene is TRBV28, the J gene TRBJ2-3, with 10 bases identical to TRBD2. CDR1 is MDHEN and CDR2 is SYDVKM in the germline V gene. The CDR3 contains 16 residues. V trimming: 5 bases; J trimming: 5 bases; junction bases outside the gene matches: 10. This chain's CDR3 is CASSLGLAGAVDTQYF. Written as DNA, the CDR3 is TGTGCCAGCAGTCTAGGTCTAGCGGGAGCGGTAGATACGCAGTATTTT. Based on the CDR3 plus reference TRBV28 and TRBJ2-3, the full variable domain is DVKVTQSSRYLVKRTGEKVFLECVQDMDHENMFWYRQDPGLGLRLIYFSYDVKMKEKGDIPEGYSVSREKKERFSLILESASTNQTSMYLCASSLGLAGAVDTQYFGPGTRLTVL.

The CDR3 region is CASNPGQINEKLFF. The DNA of the CDR3 is TGTGCCAGCAACCCGGGACAGATTAATGAAAAACTGTTTTTT. The chain couples TRBV9 to TRBJ1-4; 7 bases fit TRBD1. CDR1 is SGDLS and CDR2 is YYNGEE in the germline V gene. The V and J ends lost 6 bases and 4 bases, in that order; junction bases with no gene match: 6. The CDR3 contains 14 residues. Drawing the rest from reference TRBV9 and TRBJ1-4, the complete variable domain is DSGVTQTPKHLITATGQRVTLRCSPRSGDLSVYWYQQSLDQGLQFLIQYYNGEERAKGNILERFSAQQFPDLHSELNLSSLELGDSALYFCASNPGQINEKLFFGSGTQLSVL.

CDR3 bases: TGTGCCAGCAGTTTGAAACAGAACTATGGCTACACCTTC. Encoded protein: CASSLKQNYGYTF. The chain recombines TRBV12-3 or TRBV12-4 with TRBJ1-2; no definite D call. This CDR3 has 13 amino acids. V was trimmed by 3 bases and J by 2 bases, leaving 7 bases between them.

The gene calls are TRBV28 and TRBJ1-5, with 10 bases that match TRBD1. This CDR3 spans 16 amino acids. V lost 5 bases and J lost 8; bases outside the gene matches: 12. Germline-derived CDR1 and CDR2 are MDHEN and SYDVKM. CDR3 residues: CASSRSGTGVPEPQHF. CDR3 in DNA: TGTGCCAGCAGTCGTTCCGGGACAGGGGTCCCCGAGCCCCAGCATTTT.

The chain links TRBV11-3 to TRBJ1-1, with a weak D call TRBD1 (6 bases). Germline lookup yields CDR1 SGHNT and CDR2 YENEEA. The CDR3 extends over 16 amino acids. The V end lost 2 bases, the J end lost 4 bases, and 17 bases lay between the germline ends. The CDR3 loop reads CASSLPPGRGSTEAFF. The CDR3 DNA is TGTGCCAGCAGCTTACCACCCGGCAGGGGTAGCACTGAAGCTTTCTTT.

The rearrangement uses TRBV2 and TRBJ1-2; D uncertain. Germline CDR1 is SNHLY and CDR2 is FYNNEI. CDR3 length: 13 residues. Trimming took 4 bases from V and 2 from J, leaving 8 bases between them. In nucleotides, the CDR3 is TGTGCCAGCAGTGTGAACAACAACTATGGCTACACCTTC. Translated: CASSVNNNYGYTF.

This clone was recorded a few times. This chain joins TRBV7-2 and TRBJ2-1, with 10 bases fitting TRBD2. CDR1 is SGHTA and CDR2 is FQGNSA in the germline V gene. This CDR3 contains 18 residues. V shed 4 bases and J 0 bases; nucleotides not matched to a gene: 9. CDR3 nucleotides: TGTGCCAGCAGCTCGCAACCACTAGCGGGGCTCTCCTACAATGAGCAGTTCTTC. Translation gives CASSSQPLAGLSYNEQFF.

The rearrangement joins TRBV5-6 to TRBJ1-1, with 7 positions matching TRBD1. The CDR3 has 15 amino acids. Trimming removed 4 bases from V and 11 bases from J; junction bases left unmatched: 17. The germline gives CDR1 SGHDT, CDR2 YYEEEE. Written as DNA, the CDR3 is TGTGCCAGCAGCGGATATGACAGGGCTAAGGCAGAGGCTTTCTTT. Translation gives CASSGYDRAKAEAFF.

This clone was detected only once. This rearrangement joins TRBV7-7 to TRBJ1-6; D gene ambiguous. Per the germline V gene, CDR1 is SSHAT and CDR2 is FNYEAQ (reference sequence). The CDR3 has 13 residues. The V and J ends lost 5 bases and 10 bases respectively, with 12 bases between them. DNA for the CDR3: TGTGCCAGCAGCCAGGAACTAGGCTCACCCCTCCACTTT. It specifies CASSQELGSPLHF.

The CDR3 reads CASAWSPVTEAFF. The CDR3 nucleotides are TGTGCCAGCGCCTGGTCCCCGGTCACTGAAGCTTTCTTT. The chain joins TRBV27 to TRBJ1-1, with no clear D. The length of the CDR3 is 13 residues. Trimming took off 8 bases at V and 4 bases at J, with 14 bases between the two ends. Germline V gene lookup returns CDR1 MNHEY and CDR2 SMNVEV (reference sequence).

The CDR3 sequence: CASSIRDRYNSRHLHF. CDR3 nucleotides: TGTGCCAGCTCAATCCGGGACAGGTATAATTCACGGCACCTCCACTTT. The chain couples TRBV18 to TRBJ1-6, with 8 nucleotides matching TRBD1. Per the germline V gene, CDR1 is KGHSH and CDR2 is LQKENI. The J segment lost 15 bases and the V segment lost 5 bases, leaving 18 bases of the junction unmatched. This CDR3 is built from 16 residues. The full variable domain, its missing parts supplied by reference TRBV18 and TRBJ1-6, is NAGVMQNPRHLVRRRGQEARLRCSPMKGHSHVYWYRQLPEEGLKFMVYLQKENIIDESGMPKERFSAEFPKEGPSILRIQQVVRGDSAAYFCASSIRDRYNSRHLHFGNGTRLTVT.

The rearrangement uses TRBV5-4 and TRBJ2-7; maybe TRBD1 (6 bases). Germline loops: CDR1 SGHNT, CDR2 YYREEE (reference sequence). V was pared by 5 bases and J by 6 bases, with 15 bases between. This CDR3 spans 13 amino acids. CDR3 protein: CASRPIGGGEQYF. The CDR3, as DNA: TGTGCCAGCAGGCCTATTGGGGGCGGCGAGCAGTACTTC.